A selection of T cell receptor beta chains follows, all from one sample in a study of cytomegalovirus exposure and HLA in healthy donors. Sequenced by immunoSEQ multiplex PCR; TCRdb stores in-frame clones only, minus some. The data contain roughly 150,000 clones, around 82% of them singletons. Specimen: PBMCs. The receptors stem from a woman aged 50 to 65 in good health and CMV-seropositive. Both conserved end residues are part of each CDR3. The D gene is left open where the match is weak. Clone size is stated in some rows and not others, as once, few, many or a class when expanded.

>.|TRBJ1-1|.|TRBV14
TGTGCCAGCAGCCAAAGGCCTAGGTCTGAAGCTTTCTTT
CASSQRPRSEAFF
>.|TRBJ1-2|.|TRBV6-6
TGTGCCAGCACCCCACCCCCTAGACAGCCCCAGCGTGGCTACACCTTC
CASTPPPRQPQRGYTF
>.|TRBJ1-1|once|TRBV2
TGTGCCAGCAGTGAAGGGGCAAGGAACACTGAAGCTTTCTTT
CASSEGARNTEAFF
>.|TRBJ2-7|.|TRBV2
TGTGCCAGCATGATGAGGGAGCAGTACTTC
CASMMREQYF
>TRBD1|TRBJ2-3|.|TRBV7-9
TGTGCCAGCAGCTACAGGGGCCGTAGCACAGATACGCAGTATTTT
CASSYRGRSTDTQYF
>.|TRBJ2-3|.|TRBV4-2
TGTGCCAGCAGCCAAGAGGGGGGGCCAGGGGAAGATACGCAGTATTTT
CASSQEGGPGEDTQYF
>TRBD1|TRBJ2-3|.|TRBV7-9
TGTGCCAGCACCGGGACAGGGGGCATAGATACGCAGTATTTT
CASTGTGGIDTQYF
>.|TRBJ1-2|.|TRBV6-1
TGTGCCAGTACCCTCCTATTGGGAGGATACACCTTC
CASTLLLGGYTF
>TRBD2|TRBJ2-3|.|TRBV7-3
TGTGCCAGCAGCCCCAGCGGGACCTACACAGATACGCAGTATTTT
CASSPSGTYTDTQYF
>TRBD1|TRBJ1-2|.|TRBV2
TGTGCCAGCATCGCCGGACAGGGAGACTATGGCTACACCTTC
CASIAGQGDYGYTF
>.|TRBJ1-2|.|TRBV5-6
TGTGCCAGCAGCTCGGGGGAGTTTTATGGCTACACCTTC
CASSSGEFYGYTF
>.|TRBJ2-6|once|TRBV6-5
TGTGCCAGCAGGACAGGTACTGGTGGGGCCAACGTCCTGACTTTC
CASRTGTGGANVLTF
>.|TRBJ1-2|once|TRBV5-6
TGTGCCAGCAGCTTCGCGGCAGGGGAAACCCCTTATGGCTACACCTTC
CASSFAAGETPYGYTF
>TRBD1|TRBJ1-4|.|TRBV25-1
TGTGCCAGCAGTGATTCCGGGACAGTAGAAAAACTGTTTTTT
CASSDSGTVEKLFF
>.|TRBJ2-5|.|TRBV2
TGTGCCAGCAGTGAAACAGGGATGTACCAAGAGACCCAGTACTTC
CASSETGMYQETQYF
>.|TRBJ2-3|.|TRBV11-2
TGTGCCAGCAGCCAATCCCTACTAGTGACAGATACGCAGTATTTT
CASSQSLLVTDTQYF
>.|TRBJ1-1|.|TRBV5-6
TGTGCCAGCAGCCAACCCACAGGGAGTGAAGCTTTCTTT
CASSQPTGSEAFF
>.|TRBJ1-1|.|TRBV7-9
TGTGCCAGCAGCCCTAGCCCCCCCAACACTGAAGCTTTCTTT
CASSPSPPNTEAFF
>.|TRBJ2-5|once|TRBV7-6
TGTGCCAGCAGCTCGGACACGCTACGAGAGCAGTACTTC
CASSSDTLREQYF
>TRBD1|TRBJ2-7|.|TRBV7-8
TGTGCCAGCAGCTTTACAGGGGGAAATGACGAGCAGTACTTC
CASSFTGGNDEQYF
>.|TRBJ2-4|.|TRBV19
TGTGCCAGTAATAACGTTGAGGGGGACATTCAGTACTTC
CASNNVEGDIQYF
>.|TRBJ1-2|once|TRBV9
TGTGCCAGCAGCGGCGAGGACTATGGCTACACCTTC
CASSGEDYGYTF
>.|TRBJ2-1|.|TRBV6-1
TGTGCCAGCCGCCCCACCGGTTATGAGCAGTTCTTC
CASRPTGYEQFF
>TRBD1|TRBJ2-7|.|TRBV7-9
TGTGCCAGCAGCTCCCCGCTCGGGACAGCCTACGAGCAGTACTTC
CASSSPLGTAYEQYF
>.|TRBJ1-6|.|TRBV10-1
TGCGCCAGCAGTGAGAAGACAGATTCACCCCTCCACTTT
CASSEKTDSPLHF
>.|TRBJ2-1|.|TRBV29-1
TGCAGCGTTGAAGAGAGCTCCTACAATGAGCAGTTCTTC
CSVEESSYNEQFF
>TRBD1|TRBJ2-7|.|TRBV19
TGTGCCAGTAGTCTCTTCCTTACCGGGACAGGGGGCCGCGAGCAGTACTTC
CASSLFLTGTGGREQYF
>TRBD1|TRBJ1-1|few|TRBV10-3
TGTGCCATCAGTGATTATGACAGGGGGGACACTGAAGCTTTCTTT
CAISDYDRGDTEAFF
>.|TRBJ1-2|.|TRBV7-2
TGTGCCAGCACCCTAGGGGGGGGTAACTATGGCTACACCTTC
CASTLGGGNYGYTF
>TRBD1|TRBJ1-2|.|TRBV4-1
TGCGCCAGCAGCCAAGAGGGACAGCCAAACTATGGCTACACCTTC
CASSQEGQPNYGYTF
>TRBD1|TRBJ1-1|.|TRBV2
TGTGCCAGCGGGGGACAGGGGAACACTGAAGCTTTCTTT
CASGGQGNTEAFF
>.|TRBJ1-3|.|TRBV7-2
TGTGCCAGCAGCTTAGATCCCGGTCCCGGAAACACCATATATTTT
CASSLDPGPGNTIYF
>TRBD1|TRBJ1-6|.|TRBV18
TGTGCCAGTACAGGGGGTAATTCACCCCTCCACTTT
CASTGGNSPLHF
>.|TRBJ2-2|.|TRBV4-1
TGCGCCAGCAGCCAAAACAACGCGAACACCGGGGAGCTGTTTTTT
CASSQNNANTGELFF
>.|TRBJ1-5|.|TRBV11-2
TGTGCCAGCAGCTCGGGGAGTCATCAGCCCCAGCATTTT
CASSSGSHQPQHF
>TRBD1|TRBJ1-6|.|TRBV27
TGTGCCAGCAGTTTTCGGACAGGGGCGAGAAATTCACCCCTCCACTTT
CASSFRTGARNSPLHF
>.|TRBJ1-4|few|TRBV6-5
TGTGCCAGCAGACCACCACAGGGAACTAATGAAAAACTGTTTTTT
CASRPPQGTNEKLFF
>TRBD2|TRBJ2-1|.|TRBV7-3
TGTGCCAGCAGCCCATGGGAGGGGAATGAGCAGTTCTTC
CASSPWEGNEQFF
>.|TRBJ1-4|.|TRBV2
TGTGCCAGCAGCGGGGGAGATACAACTAATGAAAAACTGTTTTTT
CASSGGDTTNEKLFF
>TRBD1|TRBJ2-7|.|TRBV7-9
TGTGCCAGCAGCTTACTCGGCGGGACAGGGGCCAACGAGCAGTACTTC
CASSLLGGTGANEQYF
>.|TRBJ1-1|once|TRBV19
TGTGCCAGTAGCCCCGTTTACCGGGTGCAGGAAGCTTTCTTT
CASSPVYRVQEAFF
>.|TRBJ1-3|.|TRBV7-9
TGTGCCAGCAGCTTAGAGGGAGGTGGATCTGGAAACACCATATATTTT
CASSLEGGGSGNTIYF
>TRBD1|TRBJ1-4|.|TRBV28
TGTGCCAGCAGGGGGGGGACAGGGCTGGGAAAACTGTTTTTT
CASRGGTGLGKLFF
>TRBD2|TRBJ2-3|.|TRBV7-9
TGTGCCAGCAGCCTCGGGACTACCACAGATACGCAGTATTTT
CASSLGTTTDTQYF
>TRBD1|TRBJ2-7|.|TRBV15
TGTGCCACCAGCAGAGATGATCCAGGGGGCGAGTACTACGAGCAGTACTTC
CATSRDDPGGEYYEQYF
>.|TRBJ2-7|.|TRBV11-2
TGTGCCAGCAGCCGGGACAACTCCTACGAGCAGTACTTC
CASSRDNSYEQYF
>TRBD1|TRBJ2-3|.|TRBV4-3
TGCGCCAGCAGCGAACAGGGGTGGACAGATACGCAGTATTTT
CASSEQGWTDTQYF
>TRBD1|TRBJ2-2|few|TRBV9
TGTGCCAGCGGCCCAAGACAGGGGGGGGACACCGGGGAGCTGTTTTTT
CASGPRQGGDTGELFF
>.|TRBJ2-7|.|TRBV6-5
TGTGCCAGCAAGTCTTCTGGCGGGGCCTACGAGCAGTACTTC
CASKSSGGAYEQYF
>.|TRBJ1-1|few|TRBV21-1
TGTGCCAGCAGCACCAGGAACACTGAAGCTTTCTTT
CASSTRNTEAFF
>.|TRBJ1-6|.|TRBV6-4
TGTGCCAGCAGTGACGGGAGGGTAAATTCACCCCTCCACTTT
CASSDGRVNSPLHF
>.|TRBJ2-2|.|TRBV29-1
TGCAGCGCTTCCAACAGGAGGGACACCGGGGAGCTGTTTTTT
CSASNRRDTGELFF
>.|TRBJ1-2|.|TRBV6-5
TGTGCCAGCAGGGAAGACAGAAGAGGCTACACCTTC
CASREDRRGYTF
>TRBD1|TRBJ2-7|.|TRBV27
TGTGCCAGCAGTATGGACAGGGGATACGAGCAGTACTTC
CASSMDRGYEQYF
>.|TRBJ2-7|.|TRBV2
TGTGCCAGCAGGGTCGGACACTACGAGCAGTACTTC
CASRVGHYEQYF
>.|TRBJ1-1|few|TRBV7-9
TGTGCCAGTCAGGGGTGGAACACTGAAGCTTTCTTT
CASQGWNTEAFF
>TRBD1|TRBJ1-1|.|TRBV7-9
TGTGCCAGCAGCCACCCGACAGGGATGAACACTGAAGCTTTCTTT
CASSHPTGMNTEAFF
>.|TRBJ2-7|.|TRBV27
TGTGCCAGCAGTTTTTCGAGGGCCTACGAGCAGTACTTC
CASSFSRAYEQYF
>.|TRBJ2-2|few|TRBV9
TGTGCCAGCAGCGTAGCTCAGGGGTACACCGGGGAGCTGTTTTTT
CASSVAQGYTGELFF
>TRBD1|TRBJ2-3|.|TRBV12-5
TGTGCTAGTGGTTTGACACGCTCCCAGGGGGCGGCGCAGTATTTT
CASGLTRSQGAAQYF